This TCR beta chain was identified during a study of T cells in Graves' hyperthyroidism and ophthalmopathy. This clonotype has only one observation. Its antigen is unidentified. The CDR3 consists of 13 residues. V lost 5 bases and J lost 11, with 15 bases in between. Germline lookup yields CDR1 KGHDR and CDR2 SFDVKD. The CDR3 regions of TCR beta were amplified from RNA transcripts. With the HTBI primer set, the TCR CDR3 went through a first round of RT-PCR. TCRdb re-derived calls from the multiplex PCR reads in MiXCR, one entry per CDR3 protein. In the table there are a few hundred thousand distinct CDR3 sequences, roughly 50% of which are singletons. Whole-study findings and limits: Within blood appeared most thyroid clonotypes that had expanded above 0.001.

The study defined stable Graves' hyperthyroidism as no ophthalmopathy progression within 18 months. Patients showing uncontrolled infection, other autoimmune disease, pregnancy or lactation were ineligible. The chain is built from TRBV24-1 and TRBJ1-5; D uncertain. This TCR came from a woman under 30 with Graves' hyperthyroidism. Sequencing input: peripheral blood or thyroid tissue (not recorded which). The CDR3 coding sequence is TGTGCCACCAGTGCCTCGCATACGGAGACCCAGCATTTT. Amino acids: CATSASHTETQHF.